The next 22 T cell receptor beta chains were all read from a single sample in a study of CD8 T cells in Susac syndrome. Random hexamers served to reverse transcribe about 0.45 to 1 ug RNA. Each CDR3 protein is one row after TCRdb ran MiXCR on the immunoSEQ multiplex PCR reads. Of some 110,000 distinct CDR3 sequences listed, 85% to 95% were seen once; the top ten hold about 0.096%. Specimen: CD4+ T cells from PBMCs. Every receptor here comes from a human donor with multiple sclerosis.

The sample holds one count of this clonotype. This rearrangement joins TRBV2 to TRBJ1-2; 8 nucleotides align to TRBD1. This CDR3 comprises 15 residues. Germline CDR1 is SNHLY and CDR2 is FYNNEI. V was clipped by 6 bases and J by 2 bases; unmatched bases: 8. The CDR3 protein is CASRTGQGTNYGYTF. CDR3 nucleotide sequence: TGTGCCAGCAGAACCGGACAGGGAACCAACTATGGCTACACCTTC. Full variable domain (outside the CDR3, taken from reference TRBV2 and TRBJ1-2): EPEVTQTPSHQVTQMGQEVILRCVPISNHLYFYWYRQILGQKVEFLVSFYNNEISEKSEIFDDQFSVERPDGSNFTLKIRSTKLEDSAMYFCASRTGQGTNYGYTFGSGTRLTVV.

V gene TRBV7-9 combines with J gene TRBJ2-7; TRBD1 or TRBD2 may be the D gene (5 bases each). Per the germline V gene, CDR1 is SEHNR and CDR2 is FQNEAQ (reference sequence). The CDR3 is 14 residues long. V was pared by 6 bases and J by 0 bases, with 12 bases between. The DNA for the CDR3 is TGTGCCAGCAGACCAGCAGGGAGCTCCTACGAGCAGTACTTC. It codes for CASRPAGSSYEQYF. Combining the CDR3 with reference TRBV7-9 and TRBJ2-7 gives the whole variable domain DTGVSQNPRHKITKRGQNVTFRCDPISEHNRLYWYRQTLGQGPEFLTYFQNEAQLEKSRLLSDRFSAERPKGSFSTLEIQRTEQGDSAMYLCASRPAGSSYEQYFGPGTRLTVT.

This sequence joins TRBV20-1 and TRBJ2-7; 8 nucleotides align to TRBD2. V lost 5 bases to trimming and J lost 6 bases; unmatched junction nucleotides: 9. Germline V gene sequence: CDR1 DFQATT, CDR2 SNEGSKA (reference sequence). The length of the CDR3 is 13 residues. The CDR3 spells CSAWSRGGSEQYF. The CDR3 DNA sequence: TGCAGTGCTTGGAGCCGGGGGGGAAGCGAGCAGTACTTC.

The CDR3 sequence is CASGLPKTQSAGYTF. CDR3 nucleotide sequence: TGTGCTAGTGGTTTGCCAAAGACACAAAGCGCGGGCTACACCTTC. The chain has TRBV12-5 and TRBJ1-2; D is undetermined. V gave up 2 bases and J gave up 8 bases, with 18 bases separating them. Germline assignment: CDR1 LGHNT and CDR2 FRNRAP. The CDR3 loop spans 15 amino acids.

V is TRBV29-1 and J is TRBJ2-5; D might be TRBD1 or TRBD2, each matching 5 bases. The CDR3 length is 12 residues. Trimming removed 6 bases at V and 4 bases at J, with 12 bases between. The germline V gene encodes CDR1 SQVTM and CDR2 ANQGSEA. CDR3 amino acids: CSVQDGGETQYF. The CDR3 DNA reads TGCAGCGTCCAAGATGGGGGAGAGACCCAGTACTTC.

The chain has TRBV19 and TRBJ2-7; D gene uncertain. The CDR3 covers 11 residues. Germline lookup yields CDR1 LNHDA and CDR2 SQIVND (reference sequence). V was pared by 3 bases and J by 6 bases, with 6 bases between. CDR3 protein: CASSMRSEQYF. CDR3 bases: TGTGCCAGTAGTATGCGGAGCGAGCAGTACTTC.

The chain joins TRBV2 to TRBJ2-5; 9 nucleotides align to TRBD1. Germline CDR1 is SNHLY and CDR2 is FYNNEI. This CDR3 has 15 amino acids. Germline trimming cut 5 bases from V and 1 base from J; bases unmatched to any gene: 5. The CDR3 DNA follows: TGTGCCAGCAGTCCGAAGACAGGGGGCCAAGAGACCCAGTACTTC. It yields the protein CASSPKTGGQETQYF.

This rearrangement joins TRBV6-1 to TRBJ1-6; D possibly corresponds to TRBD1 (6 bases). From germline, CDR1 is MNHNS and CDR2 SASEGT. Trimming stripped 6 bases from V and 4 bases from J, with 10 bases between. The CDR3 totals 14 residues. The CDR3 protein is CASSADRYNSPLHF. The CDR3 DNA reads TGTGCCAGCAGCGCCGACAGGTATAATTCACCCCTCCACTTT.

The chain recombines TRBV7-3 with TRBJ2-1; a weak D match, TRBD2 (6 bases). Germline V gives CDR1 SGHTA, CDR2 FQGTGA. This CDR3 is 16 amino acids long. V was pared by 5 bases and J by 10 bases, with 24 bases between. CDR3 nucleotides: TGTGCCAGCAGCCTAAGCGGGTATGTTAGCGGAGGGGAGCAGTTCTTC. This sequence encodes CASSLSGYVSGGEQFF.

V and J are TRBV3-1 and TRBJ2-1, with a possible D match to TRBD2 (5 bases). The germline gives CDR1 LGHDT, CDR2 YNNKEL (reference sequence). Trimming took off 8 bases at V and 3 bases at J, with 26 bases between the two ends. This CDR3 is 18 amino acids long. The CDR3 sequence: CASLLGRPGQDNYNEQFF. The CDR3 DNA reads as TGTGCCAGCCTGTTAGGGAGACCCGGCCAAGATAACTACAATGAGCAGTTCTTC.

This chain connects TRBV7-2 to TRBJ2-4, with D unclear. CDR1 is SGHTA, CDR2 FQGNSA, per germline. There are 13 residues in the CDR3. The V gene lost 4 bases and the J gene lost 5 bases, with 9 bases spanning the gap. CDR3 DNA: TGTGCCAGCAGCTATGGCGAGGAAAACATTCAGTACTTC. Translation: CASSYGEENIQYF.

This chain connects TRBV7-2 to TRBJ2-1; 7 bases agree with TRBD2. This CDR3 has 15 amino acids. Germline CDR1 reads SGHTA; CDR2 reads FQGNSA. V shed 3 bases, J shed 4 bases, and the junction held 6 bases outside the gene matches. The CDR3: CASSFVRGSYNEQFF. CDR3 bases: TGTGCCAGCAGCTTCGTGCGGGGGTCGTACAATGAGCAGTTCTTC.

This chain connects TRBV30 to TRBJ2-1; D call uncertain. Germline lookup yields CDR1 GTSNPN and CDR2 SVGIG (reference sequence). CDR3 length equals 12 residues. The V end was cut by 5 bases, the J end by 4 bases, with 9 bases between. The CDR3 reads CAWLDGYNEQFF. The CDR3 DNA is TGTGCCTGGTTAGACGGATACAATGAGCAGTTCTTC. The whole variable domain, filled in from reference TRBV30 and TRBJ2-1, reads SQTIHQWPATLVQPVGSPLSLECTVEGTSNPNLYWYRQAAGRGLQLLFYSVGIGQISSEVPQNLSASRPQDRQFILSSKKLLLSDSGFYLCAWLDGYNEQFFGPGTRLTVL.

The chain recombines TRBV6-1 with TRBJ1-2; 10 bases are shared with TRBD1. The germline gives CDR1 MNHNS, CDR2 SASEGT. There are 16 residues in the CDR3. With V trimmed by 0 bases and J by 5 bases, 6 bases remained unmatched. The CDR3 DNA sequence: TGTGCCAGCAGTGAAGCTCAAGGACAGGGGGGATATGGCTACACCTTC. As protein: CASSEAQGQGGYGYTF.

This chain joins TRBV28 and TRBJ2-7, with 8 bases identical to TRBD1. V shed 7 bases, J shed 7 bases, and the junction held 15 bases outside the gene matches. From germline, CDR1 is MDHEN and CDR2 SYDVKM. The CDR3 runs 15 residues. CDR3 residues: CASTRSWTGSGEQYF. As DNA, the CDR3 is TGTGCCAGCACCCGATCTTGGACAGGGTCGGGGGAGCAGTACTTC.

The chain has TRBV29-1 and TRBJ1-4, with TRBD1 matching over 7 bases. This CDR3 has 13 amino acids. The V gene end was trimmed by 5 bases and the J gene end by 5 bases; junction bases not matched to a gene: 5. Germline CDR1 and CDR2: SQVTM and ANQGSEA. The CDR3 region is CSVRRDRNEKLFF. The CDR3 region has the DNA TGCAGCGTTCGCCGGGACAGAAATGAAAAACTGTTTTTT.

The chain couples TRBV7-2 to TRBJ2-2; 8 positions match TRBD2. Germline CDR1 SGHTA, CDR2 FQGNSA. CDR3 length: 14 amino acids. V lost 5 bases to trimming and J lost 6 bases; unmatched junction nucleotides: 5. CDR3: CASSRGGPPGELFF. Here the CDR3 DNA reads TGTGCCAGCAGCCGGGGGGGCCCTCCCGGGGAGCTGTTTTTT. The full variable domain, rest sourced from reference TRBV7-2 and TRBJ2-2, is GAGVSQSPSNKVTEKGKDVELRCDPISGHTALYWYRQSLGQGLEFLIYFQGNSAPDKSGLPSDRFSAERTGGSVSTLTIQRTQQEDSAVYLCASSRGGPPGELFFGEGSRLTVL.

The chain carries TRBV2 and TRBJ2-1; D might be TRBD1 (5 bases). V was shortened by 4 bases and J by 7 bases, with 14 bases between the two germline ends. The CDR3 contains 14 residues. The germline V gene encodes CDR1 SNHLY and CDR2 FYNNEI. The chain's CDR3 is CASSGQGFENEQFF. For the CDR3, the DNA is TGTGCCAGCAGTGGGCAGGGATTCGAGAATGAGCAGTTCTTC.

This chain joins TRBV18 and TRBJ2-1, with D possibly being TRBD1 or TRBD2 (5 bases each). CDR1 and CDR2 (germline): KGHSH, LQKENI. The ends were cut back, 2 bases at V and 0 bases at J, with 17 bases in the middle. This CDR3 is built from 18 residues. CDR3 protein: CASSPEGPTRSSYNEQFF. CDR3 nucleotides: TGTGCCAGCTCACCAGAGGGACCGACCAGGAGCTCCTACAATGAGCAGTTCTTC.

The chain employs TRBV25-1 and TRBJ2-3; a possible D gene is TRBD1 (5 bases). Between the trimmed V and J ends, which lost 1 base and 0 bases, there was a span of 8 bases. In germline, CDR1 is MGHDK, CDR2 SYGVNS. This CDR3 has 15 amino acids. The CDR3 loop reads CASSESTGSTDTQYF. The CDR3 DNA reads as TGTGCCAGCAGTGAATCCACAGGTAGCACAGATACGCAGTATTTT.

This clonotype was counted a single time. The J gene is TRBJ2-5, the V gene TRBV6-6; TRBD2 aligns across 10 bases. J lost 7 bases, V lost 0 bases, and 2 bases had no gene match. Germline V gene sequence: CDR1 MNHNY, CDR2 SVGAGI (reference sequence). This CDR3 is 14 amino acids long. The chain's CDR3 is CASSYSSGGATQYF. CDR3 nucleotide sequence: TGTGCCAGCAGTTACTCGAGCGGGGGGGCGACCCAGTACTTC.

Concerning this clonotype itself: The junction differs from germline at one of its ends, possibly a read error. The gene calls are TRBV5-1 and TRBJ1-1; D gene unclear. Germline CDR1 SGHRS, CDR2 YFSETQ. This CDR3 region has 12 residues. DNA of the CDR3: TGCGCCAGCAGCGGAGAGGGTATTGAAGCTTTTTTT. Protein: CASSGEGIEAFF.